The clone carrying this T cell receptor (beta chain) has at least ten counts. What it recognizes is unknown. The V and J ends lost 8 bases and 5 bases respectively, with 10 bases between them. Germline-derived CDR1 and CDR2 are SNHLY and FYNNEI. The CDR3 spans 11 residues. These data come from a study of T cells in Graves' hyperthyroidism and ophthalmopathy. Study-level information: The authors collected peripheral blood at initial diagnosis, before any treatment. Study results and caveats: Separating ophthalmopathy from stable hyperthyroidism was achieved by a 13 V-J model. Ophthalmopathy, which appeared later, was predicted by the model a median 6.5 months before onset.

Uncontrolled infection, other autoimmune disease, pregnancy or lactation excluded patients. The investigators amplified TCR beta CDR3 regions from RNA transcripts. In the first-round RT-PCR of the TCR CDR3, the HTBI primer set was used. MiXCR, applied by TCRdb to the multiplex PCR reads, yields one record per CDR3 protein. The sample holds under 350,000 distinct CDR3 sequences, roughly 20% seen once. This clonotype was obtained from a woman aged 45 to 65 with Graves' hyperthyroidism. Sequencing was carried out using blood. V and J are TRBV2 and TRBJ2-7; perhaps D is TRBD1 or TRBD2 (6 bases each). DNA for the CDR3: TGTGCCAGCCGGAGGGGGAACGAGCAGTACTTC. Translating it yields CASRRGNEQYF. Looking up the rest from reference TRBV2 and TRBJ2-7 gives the full variable domain: EPEVTQTPSHQVTQMGQEVILRCVPISNHLYFYWYRQILGQKVEFLVSFYNNEISEKSEIFDDQFSVERPDGSNFTLKIRSTKLEDSAMYFCASRRGNEQYFGPGTRLTVT.